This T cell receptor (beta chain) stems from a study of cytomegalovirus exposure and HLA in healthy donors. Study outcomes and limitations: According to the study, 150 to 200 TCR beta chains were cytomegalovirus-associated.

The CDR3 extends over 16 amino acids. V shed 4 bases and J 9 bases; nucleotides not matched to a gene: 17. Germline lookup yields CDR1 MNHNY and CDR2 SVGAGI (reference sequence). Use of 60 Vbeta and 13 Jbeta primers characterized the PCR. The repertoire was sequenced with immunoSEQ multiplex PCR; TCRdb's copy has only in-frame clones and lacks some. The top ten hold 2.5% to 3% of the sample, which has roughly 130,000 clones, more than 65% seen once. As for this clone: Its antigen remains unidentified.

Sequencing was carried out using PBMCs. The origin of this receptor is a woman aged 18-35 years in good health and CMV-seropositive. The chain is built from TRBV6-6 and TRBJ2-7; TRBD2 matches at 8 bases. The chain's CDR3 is CASSSERSGAPAGQYF. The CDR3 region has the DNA TGTGCCAGCAGTTCAGAACGTAGCGGGGCGCCGGCTGGGCAGTACTTC.